This entry concerns a single T cell receptor (beta chain). The data derive from a study of T cell responses to AZD1222 COVID-19 vaccine. The method was immunoSEQ multiplex PCR; TCRdb's version includes in-frame clones alone and lacks a portion of them. Of approximately 140,000 clones in the sample, 90% were seen once. The sequence derives from an adult who received the AZD1222 COVID-19 vaccine. Sample: peripheral blood, taken 28 days after the second AZD1222 dose.

CDR3 DNA: TGCGCCAGCAGCCAACCGACCCTCGGGCGGCGGGAGAATCGTACATGGTACAATGAGCAGTTCTTC. It yields the protein CASSQPTLGRRENRTWYNEQFF. The chain couples TRBV5-1 to TRBJ2-1; the match to TRBD2 covers 7 bases. V dropped 4 bases and J dropped 4; count of bases not matched to a gene: 29. The CDR3 is made up of 22 amino acids. In germline, CDR1 is SGHRS, CDR2 YFSETQ.